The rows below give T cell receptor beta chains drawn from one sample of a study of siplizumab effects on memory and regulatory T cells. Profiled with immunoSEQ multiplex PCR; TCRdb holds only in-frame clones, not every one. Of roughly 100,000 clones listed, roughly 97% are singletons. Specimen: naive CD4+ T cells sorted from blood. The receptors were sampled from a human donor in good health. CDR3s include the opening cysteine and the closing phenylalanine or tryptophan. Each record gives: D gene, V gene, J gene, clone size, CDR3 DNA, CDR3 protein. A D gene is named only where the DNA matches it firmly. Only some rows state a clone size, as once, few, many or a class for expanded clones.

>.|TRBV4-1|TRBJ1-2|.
TGCGCCAGCAGCCAAGATCGTGGCTACACCTTC
CASSQDRGYTF
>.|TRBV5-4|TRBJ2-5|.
TGTGCCAGCAGCTTGGCGACCGGGACCGTGGGGTCCCAGTACTTC
CASSLATGTVGSQYF
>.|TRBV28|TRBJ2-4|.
TGTGCCAGCAGTCCGTACCCTCAGGGGGCCAAAAACATTCAGTACTTC
CASSPYPQGAKNIQYF
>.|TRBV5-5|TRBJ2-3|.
TGTGCCAGCAGCTTACCCAGGGGGGCAGGTTTGACAGATACGCAGTATTTT
CASSLPRGAGLTDTQYF
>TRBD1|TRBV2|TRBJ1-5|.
TGTGCCAGCAGTGAGAGGGGGCCGGATCAGCCCCAGCATTTT
CASSERGPDQPQHF
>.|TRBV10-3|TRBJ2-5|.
TGTGCCATCAGTGGAGGGTTTGGGGAGACCCAGTACTTC
CAISGGFGETQYF
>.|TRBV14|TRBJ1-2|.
TGTGCCAGCAGCCAAGTTGAGGGGCGGAGCGGCTACACCTTC
CASSQVEGRSGYTF
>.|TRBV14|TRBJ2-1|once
TGTGCCAGCAGCCCGACAGTTGGTGAGCAGTTCTTC
CASSPTVGEQFF
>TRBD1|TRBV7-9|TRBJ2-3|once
TGTGCCAGCAGCTTCGACAGGGACGCAGATACGCAGTATTTT
CASSFDRDADTQYF
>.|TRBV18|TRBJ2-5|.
TGTGCCAGCTCCTCCCCAGGAGGGGGCCAAGAGACCCAGTACTTC
CASSSPGGGQETQYF
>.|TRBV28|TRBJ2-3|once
TGTGCCAGCAGTCGCCCCTGGGCGGTTAGAAAAGATACGCAGTATTTT
CASSRPWAVRKDTQYF
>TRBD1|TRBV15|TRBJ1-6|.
TGTGCCACCAGCAGACCCCCGGGACAGGGTGATTCACCCCTCCACTTT
CATSRPPGQGDSPLHF
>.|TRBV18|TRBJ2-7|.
TGTGCCAGCTCACCCTCTGTCCAGGGTCGGGCTAGCTCCTACGAGCAGTACTTC
CASSPSVQGRASSYEQYF
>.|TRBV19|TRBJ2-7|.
TGTGCCAGTAGTACGGGAAGCTCCTACGAGCAGTACTTC
CASSTGSSYEQYF
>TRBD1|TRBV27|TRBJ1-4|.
TGTGCCAGCAGTTCACGGACAGGGGCCGCCGCTAATGAAAAACTGTTTTTT
CASSSRTGAAANEKLFF
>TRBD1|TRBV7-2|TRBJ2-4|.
TGTGCCAGCAGCTTAGTCGGGACAGACCTAGCCAAAAACATTCAGTACTTC
CASSLVGTDLAKNIQYF
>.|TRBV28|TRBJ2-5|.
TGTGCCAGCAGGGATGGCGCTGAAGAGACCCAGTACTTC
CASRDGAEETQYF
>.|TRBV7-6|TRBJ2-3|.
TGTGCCAGCAGCTTGGGTATTTCGGATACGCAGTATTTT
CASSLGISDTQYF
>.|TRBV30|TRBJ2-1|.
TGTGCCTGGAGTGTATTTGGGAGGGAGCAGTTCTTC
CAWSVFGREQFF
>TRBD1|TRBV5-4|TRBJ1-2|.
TGTGCCAGCAGCTCCGGGACAGGGGGCGCCAACTATGGCTACACCTTC
CASSSGTGGANYGYTF
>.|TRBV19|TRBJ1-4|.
TGTGCCAGCTTTAATTCGGATGGAAAACTGTTTTTT
CASFNSDGKLFF
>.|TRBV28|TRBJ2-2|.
TGTGCCAGTACCGGGACAACTGGGCACGGCGAGGAGCTGTTTTTT
CASTGTTGHGEELFF
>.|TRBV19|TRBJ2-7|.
TGTGCCAGTAGTACCAGGGGTCTACCGCCCTACGAGCAGTACTTC
CASSTRGLPPYEQYF
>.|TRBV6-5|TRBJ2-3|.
TGTGCCAGCAGTTTACCCGGGCAGGGGAAAGATACGCAGTATTTT
CASSLPGQGKDTQYF
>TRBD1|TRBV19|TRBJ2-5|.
TGTGCCAGTAGTATAGCGGGGGGACAGGGTGGTTGGCGAGAGACCCAGTACTTC
CASSIAGGQGGWRETQYF
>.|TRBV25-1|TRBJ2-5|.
TGTGCCAGCAGTGAGCTTGACAGGTACCAAGAGACCCAGTACTTC
CASSELDRYQETQYF
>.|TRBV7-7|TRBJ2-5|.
TGTGCCAGCAGCTTAGCGCAGCTAGGGAGACAAGAGACCCAGTACTTC
CASSLAQLGRQETQYF
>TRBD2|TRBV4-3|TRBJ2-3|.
TGCGCCAGCAGCCCGGGGTGGCGGGGGGTCGACACAGATACGCAGTATTTT
CASSPGWRGVDTDTQYF
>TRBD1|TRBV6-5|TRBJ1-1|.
TGTGCCAGCAGGAGGACAGGGTCTTCCACTGAAGCTTTCTTT
CASRRTGSSTEAFF
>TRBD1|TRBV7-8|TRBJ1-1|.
TGTGCCAGCAGCCCACAGGGGTCTGAAGCTTTCTTT
CASSPQGSEAFF
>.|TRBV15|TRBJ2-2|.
TGTGCCACCAGCAGGACAGGGAACACCGGGGAGCTGTTTTTT
CATSRTGNTGELFF
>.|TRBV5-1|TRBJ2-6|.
TGCGCCAGCAGCTTGACTGGATCGGTTGGGGCCAACGTCCTGACTTTC
CASSLTGSVGANVLTF
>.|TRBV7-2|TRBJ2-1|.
TGTGCCAGCAGCCCCAGGGGGACTAACTCCTACAATGAGCAGTTCTTC
CASSPRGTNSYNEQFF
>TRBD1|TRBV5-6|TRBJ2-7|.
TGTGCCAGCAGCATAGGGACAGGGAATTCCTACGAGCAGTACTTC
CASSIGTGNSYEQYF
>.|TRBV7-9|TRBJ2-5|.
TGTGCCAGCAGCTCGGACGGTGGTGGGGAGACCCAGTACTTC
CASSSDGGGETQYF
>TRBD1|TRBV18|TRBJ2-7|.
TGTGCCAGCTCACCTCAGCGACAGGGTGAAGGCGAGCAGTACTTC
CASSPQRQGEGEQYF
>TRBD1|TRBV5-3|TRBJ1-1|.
TGTGCCAGAAGCTTCCTACAGGGGGCCACTGAAGCTTTCTTT
CARSFLQGATEAFF
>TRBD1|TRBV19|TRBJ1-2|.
TGTGCCAGTAGCCCGACAGGGGACTATGGCTACACCTTC
CASSPTGDYGYTF
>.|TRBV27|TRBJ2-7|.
TGTGCCAGCAGCACGTCCTCCTACGAGCAGTACTTC
CASSTSSYEQYF
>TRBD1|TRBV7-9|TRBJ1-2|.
TGTGCCAGCAGATCCACAGGGGGTGGCGGCTACACCTTC
CASRSTGGGGYTF
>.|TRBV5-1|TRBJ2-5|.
TGCGCCAGCAGCTTGGAACAGGGCGGTTGGGAGACCCAGTACTTC
CASSLEQGGWETQYF
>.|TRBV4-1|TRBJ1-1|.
TGCGCCAGCAGCCTTCGATTGGACACTGAAGCTTTCTTT
CASSLRLDTEAFF
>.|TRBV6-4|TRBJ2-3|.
TGTGCCAGCAGCCAGGGGGGAGGCACAGATACGCAGTATTTT
CASSQGGGTDTQYF
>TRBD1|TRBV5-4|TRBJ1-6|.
TGTGCCAGCAGCCAGGTGGGGACAGTTGTTAATTCACCCCTCCACTTT
CASSQVGTVVNSPLHF
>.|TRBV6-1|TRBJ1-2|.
TGTGCCAGCAGTGAACGGGGACAATCTAACTATGGCTACACCTTC
CASSERGQSNYGYTF
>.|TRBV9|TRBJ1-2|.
TGTGCCAGCAGCGTAGATCAAGCGAACTATGGCTACACCTTC
CASSVDQANYGYTF
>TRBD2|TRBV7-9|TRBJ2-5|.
TGTGCCAGCAGCTTAGCGGGGAGGGGCCAAGAGACCCAGTACTTC
CASSLAGRGQETQYF
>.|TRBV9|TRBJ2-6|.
TGTGCCAGCAGCGTACAGGGGGCCAACGTCCTGACTTTC
CASSVQGANVLTF
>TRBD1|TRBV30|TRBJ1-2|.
TGTGCCTGGAAGCGGCAGCAGGGGGTTGGTGGCTACACCTTC
CAWKRQQGVGGYTF